The clone carrying this T cell receptor beta chain has just a few counts. This record comes from a study of T cell repertoires in cytomegalovirus infection. CDR1 and CDR2 from the germline V gene are GTSNPN and SVGIG (reference sequence). Trimming pared 2 bases from V and 12 bases from J, leaving 11 bases between. The CDR3 loop spans 11 amino acids. TCRdb reanalysed the reads using MiXCR and keeps one entry per CDR3 protein. Found here are a few hundred thousand distinct CDR3 sequences, 26% of them singletons; the top ten hold around 14%. The sequence came from a human donor in good health (CMV status not recorded). Some clones in this sample may be carry-over from other donors' samples. The gene calls are TRBV30 and TRBJ2-1; D unresolved. The sequenced sample was PBMCs. The CDR3 bases are TGTGCCTGGAGTCTTTGGGCTGGGCAGTTCTTC. The encoded protein is CAWSLWAGQFF.